These 7 T cell receptor beta chains originate from one sample sequenced in a study of blood T cell repertoires in COVID-19. Data came from immunoSEQ multiplex PCR; TCRdb stores just in-frame clones and leaves some out. The repertoire holds about 270,000 clones, approximately 77% seen once, with about 3% in the top ten. The sample comprised peripheral blood. The receptor set was obtained from a woman between 18 and 30 years old with acute or convalescent COVID-19.

The chain links TRBV28 to TRBJ2-1; TRBD2 agrees at 9 bases. CDR1 is MDHEN, CDR2 SYDVKM, per germline. The CDR3 consists of 16 residues. The ends lost 7 bases at V and 2 bases at J; junction bases unmatched: 9. Written as DNA, the CDR3 is TGTGCCAGCACCCTTGAAGCGGGAGGTGCCTACAATGAGCAGTTCTTC. Encoded protein: CASTLEAGGAYNEQFF.

The J gene is TRBJ2-3, the V gene TRBV18; 7 positions agree with TRBD2. Germline CDR1 KGHSH, CDR2 LQKENI. This CDR3 contains 13 residues. With V trimmed by 6 bases and J by 4 bases, 4 bases remained unmatched. The CDR3 DNA follows: TGTGCCAGCTCCCTGACTAGCCCAGATACGCAGTATTTT. This gives the protein CASSLTSPDTQYF.

This rearrangement joins TRBV2 to TRBJ2-7; 12 nucleotides align to TRBD1. The CDR3 length is 17 residues. Per the germline V gene, CDR1 is SNHLY and CDR2 is FYNNEI. J was trimmed by 6 bases and V by 7 bases; bases with no gene match: 16. CDR3 sequence: CASTRSVGTGGFGEQYF. As DNA, the CDR3 is TGTGCCAGCACTCGAAGCGTGGGGACAGGGGGCTTTGGCGAGCAGTACTTC. Using reference TRBV2 and TRBJ2-7 for the parts outside the CDR3, the full variable domain is EPEVTQTPSHQVTQMGQEVILRCVPISNHLYFYWYRQILGQKVEFLVSFYNNEISEKSEIFDDQFSVERPDGSNFTLKIRSTKLEDSAMYFCASTRSVGTGGFGEQYFGPGTRLTVT.

The chain couples TRBV18 to TRBJ2-2; 9 positions agree with TRBD2. CDR1 and CDR2 from the germline V gene are KGHSH and LQKENI. Trimming took 6 bases from V and 4 from J; bases not matched to a gene: 15. The CDR3 totals 18 residues. The CDR3 bases are TGTGCCAGCTCCTCCACCCTCCTAGCGGGAAGGAGCACCGGGGAGCTGTTTTTT. Encoded protein: CASSSTLLAGRSTGELFF. The full variable domain, its missing parts supplied by reference TRBV18 and TRBJ2-2, is NAGVMQNPRHLVRRRGQEARLRCSPMKGHSHVYWYRQLPEEGLKFMVYLQKENIIDESGMPKERFSAEFPKEGPSILRIQQVVRGDSAAYFCASSSTLLAGRSTGELFFGEGSRLTVL.

The chain employs TRBV14 and TRBJ2-5; 9 nucleotides line up with TRBD1. Germline V gene lookup returns CDR1 SGHDN and CDR2 FVKESK. The J segment lost 4 bases and the V segment lost 5 bases, leaving 5 bases of the junction unmatched. CDR3 length: 14 amino acids. The CDR3 loop reads CASSAGQGVETQYF. In DNA form, the CDR3 reads TGTGCCAGCAGCGCGGGACAGGGAGTAGAGACCCAGTACTTC.

J is TRBJ1-4 and V is TRBV3-1 (or the pseudogene TRBV3-2), with D tentatively TRBD1 (6 bases). CDR3 length equals 15 residues. Germline V gene lookup returns CDR1 LGHDT and CDR2 YNNKEL (reference sequence). V dropped 0 bases and J dropped 8 bases, with 13 bases sitting between them. CDR3 protein: CASSQDFGGWEKLFF. In DNA, the CDR3 is TGTGCCAGCAGCCAAGATTTTGGGGGCTGGGAAAAACTGTTTTTT.

This rearrangement joins TRBV7-3 to TRBJ2-7; the D gene is possibly TRBD2 (6 bases). This CDR3 spans 16 amino acids. Germline CDR1 SGHTA, CDR2 FQGTGA. Trimming took off 5 bases at V and 3 bases at J, with 20 bases between the two ends. The CDR3 DNA reads as TGTGCCAGCAGCCCCCGGCCGGGACTCAACATCTACGAGCAGTACTTC. Encoded protein: CASSPRPGLNIYEQYF.